A single sample is the source of the 15 T cell receptor beta chains below, sequenced in a study of CD4 T cells in relation to SARS-CoV-2 and coronaviruses. Libraries were prepared by immunoSEQ multiplex PCR; TCRdb keeps only in-frame clonotypes and omits some of them. The sample lists more than 15,000 clones, 82% seen once, with 31% in the top ten. These receptors lack a known antigen. Unexposed donor CD4+ T cells date from 2011-2018, before the COVID-19 pandemic. After about 10 days of culture, CD4+ T cells were isolated. The sequenced material came from CD4+ T cells from PBMCs, cultured in vitro. The receptors derive from a human donor in good health.

This clone was observed a single time. The chain combines TRBV19 with TRBJ2-3, with 10 bases that match TRBD2. This CDR3 comprises 18 residues. V was pared by 0 bases and J by 2 bases, with 8 bases of the junction left unmatched. In germline, CDR1 is LNHDA, CDR2 SQIVND (reference sequence). CDR3 DNA sequence: TGTGCCAGTAGTATAGAGTTCGCTAGCGGGGGATCCACAGATACGCAGTATTTT. It is translated as CASSIEFASGGSTDTQYF.

This clone was picked up one time. The chain joins TRBV28 to TRBJ2-7; 8 bases are shared with TRBD2. The J segment lost 3 bases and the V segment lost 11 bases, leaving 9 bases of the junction unmatched. Germline V gene sequence: CDR1 MDHEN, CDR2 SYDVKM. The CDR3 length is 13 residues. CDR3 sequence: CAATRGGIYEQYF. In DNA, the CDR3 is TGTGCCGCCACACGGGGGGGGATCTACGAGCAGTACTTC.

The chain carries TRBV9 and TRBJ2-7; D call uncertain. Germline loops: CDR1 SGDLS, CDR2 YYNGEE. The CDR3 has 15 amino acids. Trimming removed 0 bases from V and 4 bases from J, with 14 bases in between. CDR3 loop: CASSVDPVSGYEQYF. The CDR3 region has the DNA TGTGCCAGCAGCGTAGACCCAGTTTCAGGATACGAGCAGTACTTC.

The V call is TRBV30, the J call TRBJ1-2; 8 bases fit TRBD1. After removal of 5 bases from V and 4 bases from J, the junction contained 0 bases not matched to a gene. Germline values: CDR1 GTSNPN, CDR2 SVGIG (reference sequence). CDR3 length equals 11 residues. CDR3 DNA: TGTGCCTGGGGGACAGGCTATGGCTACACCTTC. It specifies CAWGTGYGYTF.

This clone was picked up one time. The V gene is TRBV3-1 (or the pseudogene TRBV3-2), the J gene TRBJ2-1, with 7 bases lining up with TRBD1. The J segment lost 15 bases and the V segment lost 0 bases, leaving 8 bases of the junction unmatched. The CDR3 length is 13 residues. Germline V gives CDR1 LGHDT, CDR2 YNNKEL (reference sequence). The CDR3: CASSQEEKTGAFF. In nucleotides, the CDR3 is TGTGCCAGCAGCCAAGAGGAGAAAACAGGGGCGTTCTTC.

This clone appeared a few times. This chain uses TRBV3-1 (or the pseudogene TRBV3-2) with TRBJ1-6; 10 bases agree with TRBD1. Germline CDR1 LGHDT, CDR2 YNNKEL (reference sequence). The CDR3 consists of 16 residues. The V gene end was trimmed by 1 base and the J gene end by 7 bases; junction bases not matched to a gene: 4. CDR3 region: CASSQGGQGNNSPLHF. CDR3 in DNA: TGTGCCAGCAGCCAAGGGGGACAGGGGAACAATTCACCCCTCCACTTT.

This clone was detected only a few times. This chain joins TRBV6-6 and TRBJ2-7; TRBD1 matches 8 bases. Germline loops: CDR1 MNHNY, CDR2 SVGAGI (reference sequence). The CDR3 contains 15 residues. The V and J ends lost 5 bases and 6 bases, in that order; junction bases with no gene match: 12. The CDR3 nucleotides are TGTGCCAGCAGTCCAACCCAGGGGGCGCCGGGCGAGCAGTACTTC. Amino acids: CASSPTQGAPGEQYF.

In this sample, this clone turned up a few times. V usage is TRBV10-3 and J usage is TRBJ1-6, with D perhaps matching TRBD1 (5 bases). Trimming removed 11 bases from V and 3 bases from J, with 14 bases in between. Germline V gene lookup returns CDR1 ENHRY and CDR2 SYGVKD. The CDR3 runs 14 residues. The CDR3 coding sequence is TGTGCCGCCACCTGGGGGATCTATAATTCACCCCTCCACTTT. Translation: CAATWGIYNSPLHF.

V usage is TRBV5-1 and J usage is TRBJ2-2; 7 bases fit TRBD1. The trim removed 0 bases at V and 7 bases at J, leaving 6 bases unmatched. In germline, CDR1 is SGHRS, CDR2 YFSETQ. There are 15 residues in the CDR3. CDR3 in DNA: TGCGCCAGCAGCTTGGAGGGGGCGTTGAACGGGGAGCTGTTTTTT. Protein product: CASSLEGALNGELFF.

The rearrangement uses TRBV6-5 and TRBJ1-2; no reliable D call. The germline CDR1 and CDR2 sequences are MNHEY and SVGAGI. The CDR3 has 14 residues. Trimming removed 6 bases at V and 0 bases at J, with 11 bases between. The CDR3 spells CASRGGNPNYGYTF. The CDR3 DNA follows: TGTGCCAGCAGGGGCGGGAACCCTAACTATGGCTACACCTTC.

The chain carries TRBV7-9 and TRBJ2-1; TRBD2 agrees at 7 bases. The V segment lost 7 bases and the J segment 15 bases; nucleotides outside the gene matches: 12. The length of the CDR3 is 12 residues. Germline assignment: CDR1 SEHNR and CDR2 FQNEAQ (reference sequence). CDR3 sequence: CASTPSGGPLFF. For the CDR3, the DNA is TGTGCCAGCACCCCTTCGGGAGGTCCTTTGTTCTTC.

This rearrangement joins TRBV6-2 or TRBV6-3 to TRBJ2-1; no clear D gene. The ends were cut back, 2 bases at V and 0 bases at J, with 11 bases in the middle. CDR1 MNHEY and CDR2 SVGEGT come from the germline V gene. This CDR3 has 16 amino acids. Here the CDR3 reads CASSYIAGSSYNEQFF. The CDR3 DNA sequence: TGTGCCAGCAGTTACATAGCAGGAAGCTCCTACAATGAGCAGTTCTTC.

This sequence joins TRBV7-2 and TRBJ1-2; possible D gene TRBD1, 5 bases. Deletions cut 1 base from V and 8 bases from J, with 8 bases between. The CDR3 is 12 residues long. The germline gives CDR1 SGHTA, CDR2 FQGNSA. CDR3 coding DNA: TGTGCCAGCAGCTTAGTGGGGGGAGGCTACACCTTC. This encodes CASSLVGGGYTF.

The V gene is TRBV19, the J gene TRBJ2-2; D is tentatively TRBD1 or TRBD2 (6 bases each). The CDR3 sequence is 15 residues long. Looked up from germline, CDR1 is LNHDA and CDR2 is SQIVND (reference sequence). V shed 1 base and J shed 5 bases, with 11 bases lying between them. The CDR3 here is CASSIGTGRTGELFF. For the CDR3, the DNA is TGTGCCAGTAGTATAGGAACAGGGAGGACCGGGGAGCTGTTTTTT.

J is TRBJ1-2 and V is TRBV11-1, with TRBD1 matching 7 bases. The CDR3 length is 15 residues. J gave up 3 bases and V 5 bases, and 9 bases lay outside the gene matches. Germline lookup yields CDR1 SGHAT and CDR2 FQDESV (reference sequence). CDR3 sequence (DNA): TGTGCCAGCAGCCCTCGACAGGGTTCATACTATGGCTACACCTTC. It yields the protein CASSPRQGSYYGYTF. The entire variable domain, with the rest obtained from reference TRBV11-1 and TRBJ1-2, is as follows: EAEVAQSPRYKITEKSQAVAFWCDPISGHATLYWYRQILGQGPELLVQFQDESVVDDSQLPKDRFSAERLKGVDSTLKIQPAELGDSAMYLCASSPRQGSYYGYTFGSGTRLTVV.